The present T cell receptor beta chain was sequenced within a study of shared clonotypes between healthy human individuals (dated by TCRdb to the early 2020s). Notes on the research overall: The cohort comprised two women and a few men aged 18 to 49 years. The study deeply sequenced blood TCR repertoires of about 5 healthy adults to estimate repertoire size and the extent of clonotype sharing between individuals. To increase sequencing depth and limit assay-specific biases, TCR repertoire library preparation and sequencing were carried out by different laboratories using diverse techniques. Leukapheresis yielded between about 0.85 and 10 billion PBMCs per donor. Per donor, three plates each were used for CD4 naive and CD4 memory, two for CD8 naive, and one for CD8 memory.

Trimming removed 0 bases from V and 6 bases from J, leaving 12 bases between the germline ends. CDR1 and CDR2 were assigned from the germline V gene as MNHEY and SVGAGI. The CDR3 runs 14 residues from the cysteine to the phenylalanine. Only the CDR3 region is kept as DNA, spanning 42 bases read in frame from base 1. Comments on this clone: Its antigen target is currently unknown. No base quality values were provided; no much bigger clone lies one nucleotide off.

The research as a whole found: Pairwise subsampling indicated that sequencing depth was expected to affect the degree of clonotype sharing among donors. Compared with non-shared clonotypes, clonotypes shared by all four sorted-subset donors had higher generation probabilities. Incomplete sequencing was indicated by rarefaction of sorted-subset datasets, despite the large sequencing depth. When a handful of donors were compared, the shared fraction of clonotypes was about 5% for naive CD4, more than 3% for naive CD8, 2% to 2.5% for memory CD4, and 0.4% for memory CD8. The genetic and exposure-history diversity represented was limited by the small number of donors. Sampling was restricted to blood, and TCR repertoires in tissues likely differ from the TCR repertoires found in blood. Naive subsets generally had larger estimated clonotype richness than memory subsets did.

CD8 naive samples consisted of CD45RO-negative cells that were positively selected for CCR7, yielding a CD45RA+CCR7+ population without TemRA cells. The donors were healthy, HIV-negative adults who had no recently reported acute infections or vaccinations. Every donor was a Caucasian adult living in Nashville, Tennessee, USA. Blood was obtained by leukapheresis, after which PBMCs were separated by Ficoll-Histopaque density gradient centrifugation and cryopreserved in liquid nitrogen vapor phase. Purity and quantity of every magnetically sorted T cell population were checked by analytical flow cytometry. Genomic DNA was isolated from every sorted fraction and measured by UV absorbance on a Nanodrop 2000c. TCR CDR3 regions were amplified from genomic DNA by multiplex PCR using the deep immunoSEQ assay. Extracted genomic DNA from each cell subset was spread evenly across all wells of several immunoSEQ 96-well plates, with each plate serving as a replicate. For sorted subsets, roughly 190 ng of genomic DNA, equivalent to 25,000 to 35,000 T cell genomes, went into each replicate PCR. The purified libraries were quantified using a Qubit 3.0 fluorometer, sized with a Bioanalyzer 2100, and then quantified again using the KAPA Library Quantification kit. Every immunoSEQ 96-well plate was sequenced on a dedicated single-read 150-cycle Illumina NextSeq 550 flow cell. From the authors' description of their analysis: The immunoSEQ output contained only junctional sequences without quality scores, so filtering could not match that applied to full-length reads. Sequences were annotated with PyIR, a Python wrapper for IgBLAST v1.9, and V/J genes and CDR3 were assigned using IMGT germline references. Reads with weak V/J assignments (E-value above 1e-6), missing CDR3, stop codons, out-of-frame junctions, or ambiguous translated residues were removed. V3J clonotypes were defined as sequences sharing the same inferred V gene, J gene, and CDR3 amino acid sequence. Percentage overlap between repertoires was calculated by dividing the number of shared unique clonotypes by the size of the smaller repertoire. Richness of each repertoire was evaluated using RTK rarefaction, the Chao1 estimator, and Recon v2.1 estimates of unobserved clonotypes. Generation probabilities were computed with OLGA for all TCRbeta clonotypes obtained by the gDNA method from a few donors. TCRdb limited this immuneACCESS table to in-frame rearrangements with V and J called. A share of clones is missing; checked studies link under half to unresolved V genes, and the rest is unexplained. The V and J calls and clone size come from that table; D and trimming were worked out from the DNA. This sample lists 2 million to 2.5 million clones; roughly 91% were detected once. Jointly, the top ten make up around 1.7% of the sample.

The chain uses TRBV6-5 and TRBJ2-7; the D segment could be TRBD2, given 6 matching bases. Sequencing was carried out using naive CD8+ T cells from PBMCs. In light of the paper, this sample's cell subset or site label describes: CD45RA+CCR7+. The clonotype comes from a man aged 18 to 30 in good health. Some clones in this sample may be carry-over from other donors' samples. The nucleotide sequence is TGTGCCAGCAGTTACTCTGTGGAGGGAAGCGAGCAGTACTTC. Its protein reads: CASSYSVEGSEQYF.